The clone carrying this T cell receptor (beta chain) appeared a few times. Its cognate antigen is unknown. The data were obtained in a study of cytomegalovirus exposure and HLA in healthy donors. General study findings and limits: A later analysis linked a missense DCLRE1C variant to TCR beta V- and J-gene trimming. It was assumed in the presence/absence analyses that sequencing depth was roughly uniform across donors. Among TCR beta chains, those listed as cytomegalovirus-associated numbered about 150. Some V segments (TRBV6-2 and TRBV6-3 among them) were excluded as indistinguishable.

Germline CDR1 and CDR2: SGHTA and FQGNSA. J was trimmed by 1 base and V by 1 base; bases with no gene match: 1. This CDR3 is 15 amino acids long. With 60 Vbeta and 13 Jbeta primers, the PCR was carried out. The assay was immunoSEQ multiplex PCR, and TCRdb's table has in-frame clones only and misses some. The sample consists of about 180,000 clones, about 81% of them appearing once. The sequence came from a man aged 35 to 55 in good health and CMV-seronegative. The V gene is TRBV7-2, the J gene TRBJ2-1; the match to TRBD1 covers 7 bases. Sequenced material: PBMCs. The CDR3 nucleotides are TGTGCCAGCAGCTTAGTACAGGGGTCCTACAATGAGCAGTTCTTC. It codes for CASSLVQGSYNEQFF.